The 6 T cell receptor beta chains given below trace back to one sample, sequenced in a study of T-cell memory formation after mild COVID-19. One entry per CDR3 protein results from TCRdb running MiXCR on the 5' RACE reads. The sample lists 350,000 to 500,000 distinct CDR3 sequences, under 20% occurring once. What was sequenced was PBMCs or a T cell subset sorted from them (not recorded which). These TCRs come from a man aged 18 to 30 who had mild COVID-19 (a few samples of this study predate the infection). Cell type and time point are not known.

This clonotype came up a few times. The rearrangement links TRBV5-1 to TRBJ1-1, with D uncertain. V lost 1 base and J lost 2, with 12 bases in between. The germline V gene encodes CDR1 SGHRS and CDR2 YFSETQ. CDR3 length: 15 amino acids. CDR3 amino acids: CASSLSASLNTEAFF. The CDR3 DNA follows: TGCGCCAGCAGCTTGTCGGCCAGCCTCAACACTGAAGCTTTCTTT.

J is TRBJ2-1 and V is TRBV6-5; TRBD2 might be the D (7 bases). The CDR3 totals 16 residues. Germline values: CDR1 MNHEY, CDR2 SVGAGI. Trimming cost V 0 bases and J 4 bases, with 13 bases left between them. The DNA for the CDR3 is TGTGCCAGCAGTTACTCTGGGGGGGGCTGGTACAATGAGCAGTTCTTC. Protein product: CASSYSGGGWYNEQFF.

This chain joins TRBV10-3 and TRBJ2-1; possible D gene TRBD1, 5 bases. The CDR3 extends over 14 amino acids. V was shortened by 7 bases and J by 8 bases, with 18 bases between the two germline ends. The V gene's germline CDR1 is ENHRY and CDR2 SYGVKD. The CDR3, as DNA: TGTGCCATCACCAGGACACCTTTCCGCGATGAGCAGTTCTTC. Translating gives CAITRTPFRDEQFF.

This clonotype has more than one count but fewer than ten. The V gene is TRBV12-3 or TRBV12-4, the J gene TRBJ1-2; TRBD1 is a possible D gene (6 bases). The V end was cut by 4 bases, the J end by 8 bases, with 17 bases between. The CDR3 has 14 amino acids. This CDR3 is CASSYPGGAKGYTF. The CDR3 coding sequence is TGTGCCAGCAGTTACCCCGGGGGGGCGAAAGGCTACACCTTC.

This clonotype showed up just a few times. The genes are TRBV4-2 and TRBJ2-1; D may match TRBD1 or TRBD2 (7 bases each). The CDR3 has 15 residues. The germline V and J ends were trimmed by 2 bases and 8 bases, with 16 bases remaining between them. Germline CDR1 reads LGHNA; CDR2 reads YNFKEQ. The CDR3 sequence: CASSQLGGGGDEQFF. The DNA for the CDR3 is TGTGCCAGCAGCCAACTCGGGGGAGGGGGCGATGAGCAGTTCTTC.

The rearrangement uses TRBV4-1 and TRBJ2-2, with TRBD1 as a possible D gene (6 bases). Trimming stripped 3 bases from V and 3 bases from J, with 11 bases between. The CDR3 covers 15 residues. CDR1 MGHRA and CDR2 YSYEKL come from the germline V gene. Here the CDR3 DNA reads TGCGCCAGCAGCCATACAGGGCTACACACCGGGGAGCTGTTTTTT. Translated: CASSHTGLHTGELFF.